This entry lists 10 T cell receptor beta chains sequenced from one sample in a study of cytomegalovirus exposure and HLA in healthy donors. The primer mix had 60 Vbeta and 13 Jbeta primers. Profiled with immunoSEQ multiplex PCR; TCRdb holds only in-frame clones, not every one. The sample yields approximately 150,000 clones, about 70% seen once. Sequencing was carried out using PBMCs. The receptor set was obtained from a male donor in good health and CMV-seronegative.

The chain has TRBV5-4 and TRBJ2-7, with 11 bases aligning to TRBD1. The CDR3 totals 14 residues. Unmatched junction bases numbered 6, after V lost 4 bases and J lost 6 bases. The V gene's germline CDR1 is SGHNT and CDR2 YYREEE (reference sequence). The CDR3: CASSLGQGDLEQYF. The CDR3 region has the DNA TGTGCCAGCAGCCTGGGACAGGGGGACCTCGAGCAGTACTTC.

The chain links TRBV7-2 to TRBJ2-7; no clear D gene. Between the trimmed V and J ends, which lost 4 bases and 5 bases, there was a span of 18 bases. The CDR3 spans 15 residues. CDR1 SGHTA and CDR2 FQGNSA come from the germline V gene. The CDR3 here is CASSSQVAGSHEQYF. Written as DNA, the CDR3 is TGTGCCAGCAGCTCCCAGGTGGCAGGTTCCCACGAGCAGTACTTC.

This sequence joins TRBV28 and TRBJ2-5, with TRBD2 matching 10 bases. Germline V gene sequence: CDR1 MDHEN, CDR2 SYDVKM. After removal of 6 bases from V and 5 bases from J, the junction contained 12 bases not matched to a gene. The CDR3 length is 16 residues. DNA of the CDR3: TGTGCCAGCAGCATCAGCGGGGGGGCCGTCGAGGAGACCCAGTACTTC. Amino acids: CASSISGGAVEETQYF.

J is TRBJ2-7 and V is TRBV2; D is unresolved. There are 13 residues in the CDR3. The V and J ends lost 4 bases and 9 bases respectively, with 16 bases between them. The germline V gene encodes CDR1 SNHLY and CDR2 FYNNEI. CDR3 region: CASSGTQVEVQYF. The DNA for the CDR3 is TGTGCCAGCAGTGGCACGCAGGTGGAAGTGCAGTACTTC.

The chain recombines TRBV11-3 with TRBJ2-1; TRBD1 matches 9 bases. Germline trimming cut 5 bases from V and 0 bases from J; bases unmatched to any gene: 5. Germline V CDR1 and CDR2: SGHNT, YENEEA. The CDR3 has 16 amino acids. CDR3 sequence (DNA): TGTGCCAGCAGCGCCCGACAGGGGGGCTCCTACAATGAGCAGTTCTTC. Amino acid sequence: CASSARQGGSYNEQFF.

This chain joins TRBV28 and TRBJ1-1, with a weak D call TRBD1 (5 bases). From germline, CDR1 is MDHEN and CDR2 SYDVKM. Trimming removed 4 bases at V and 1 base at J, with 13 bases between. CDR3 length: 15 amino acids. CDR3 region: CASSSWGVTNTEAFF. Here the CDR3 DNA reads TGTGCCAGCAGTTCCTGGGGGGTGACGAACACTGAAGCTTTCTTT.

CDR3 sequence reads: CAITGGQGAPNTGELFF. CDR3 nucleotides: TGTGCCATCACAGGAGGACAGGGGGCCCCGAACACCGGGGAGCTGTTTTTT. This rearrangement joins TRBV10-3 to TRBJ2-2; 11 bases fit TRBD1. Germline V CDR1 and CDR2: ENHRY, SYGVKD. This CDR3 region has 17 residues. Trimming took 7 bases from V and 0 from J; bases not matched to a gene: 7.

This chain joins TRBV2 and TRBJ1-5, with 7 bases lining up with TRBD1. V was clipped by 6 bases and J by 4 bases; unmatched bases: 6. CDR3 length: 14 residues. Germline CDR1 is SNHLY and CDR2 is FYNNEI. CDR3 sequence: CASSPTGPNQPQHF. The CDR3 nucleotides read TGTGCCAGCAGCCCGACAGGGCCAAATCAGCCCCAGCATTTT.

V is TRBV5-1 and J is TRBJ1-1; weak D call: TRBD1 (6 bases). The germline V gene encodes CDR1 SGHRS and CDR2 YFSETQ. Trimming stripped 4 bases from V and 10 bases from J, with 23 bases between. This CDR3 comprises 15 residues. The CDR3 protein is CASSPEDSRYNRAFF. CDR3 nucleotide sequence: TGCGCCAGCAGCCCCGAGGACAGCCGGTATAATAGAGCTTTCTTT.

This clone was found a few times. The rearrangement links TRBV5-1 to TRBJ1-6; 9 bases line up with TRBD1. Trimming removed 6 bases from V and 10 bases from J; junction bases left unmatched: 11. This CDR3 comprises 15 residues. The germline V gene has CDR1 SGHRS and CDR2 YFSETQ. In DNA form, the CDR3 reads TGCGCCAGCACCCTCGGGGACAGGGTTTACTCACCCCTCCACTTT. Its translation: CASTLGDRVYSPLHF.